These T cell receptor beta chains were read from a single sample in a study of regulatory T cells in long-lasting Graves disease. MiXCR, applied by TCRdb to the multiplex PCR reads, yields one record per CDR3 protein. The sample has 680,000 or so distinct CDR3 sequences; roughly 16% are singletons. This sample also appeared in a second study, on T cells in Graves' hyperthyroidism and ophthalmopathy.

The material was peripheral blood mononuclear cells (PBMCs), obtained at new diagnosis, from a patient treated with antithyroid drugs. These receptor sequences come from a woman in her twenties or thirties with Graves disease. The CDR3 runs from the conserved cysteine through the conserved F or W. The order of the fields is CDR3 protein, J gene, V gene.

cdr3_aa: CSARGGASGRYNEQFF; j_call: TRBJ2-1; v_call: TRBV20-1
cdr3_aa: CASRSGQGAHNIEQYF; j_call: TRBJ2-7; v_call: TRBV28
cdr3_aa: CASSYAERNTEAFF; j_call: TRBJ1-1; v_call: TRBV6-2/TRBV6-3
cdr3_aa: CASRETRQGAGGYTF; j_call: TRBJ1-2; v_call: TRBV6-1
cdr3_aa: CATLQGAVGTDTQYF; j_call: TRBJ2-3; v_call: TRBV28
cdr3_aa: CATSDRLAGGGYNEQFF; j_call: TRBJ2-1; v_call: TRBV24-1
cdr3_aa: CASTSARPGQGIYGYTF; j_call: TRBJ1-2; v_call: TRBV19
cdr3_aa: CASSRNTIYNEQFF; j_call: TRBJ2-1; v_call: TRBV6-1
cdr3_aa: CASSILAGGGTDTQYF; j_call: TRBJ2-3; v_call: TRBV5-1
cdr3_aa: CASSRTSGRVEQYF; j_call: TRBJ2-3; v_call: TRBV28
cdr3_aa: CASSSGAVGEKLFF; j_call: TRBJ1-4; v_call: TRBV28
cdr3_aa: CAGKGTANTEAFF; j_call: TRBJ1-1; v_call: TRBV7-8
cdr3_aa: CASSVRGGQPQHF; j_call: TRBJ1-5; v_call: TRBV27